A selection of T cell receptor beta chains follows, all from one sample in a study of beta chain features in type 1 diabetes. Libraries were prepared by immunoSEQ multiplex PCR; TCRdb keeps only in-frame clonotypes and omits some of them. The table lists 500,000 to 800,000 clones, 12% of them singletons. The sample consisted of naive CD4+ T cells from blood. The receptors shown here come from a man aged 30 to 39 with type 1 diabetes. CDR3s leave out the opening cysteine and the closing phenylalanine or tryptophan. Expanded clones get a size class; other rows say once, few or many, or leave the size out.

V: TRBV5-4
size: few
CDR3: ASSSSLGGSETQY

V: TRBV7-3
size: -
CDR3: ASSLRASGLSSYNEQF

V: TRBV11-2
size: few
CDR3: ASSLYGQGVTAF

V: TRBV18
size: few
CDR3: ASSPPSEPYEQY

V: TRBV27
size: -
CDR3: ASSFGNTLNTEAF

V: TRBV9
size: -
CDR3: ASSVGGGETYEQY

V: TRBV27
size: -
CDR3: ASSLGREGAYGYT

V: TRBV6-5
size: -
CDR3: ASSPRTAYEQY

V: TRBV11-2
size: few
CDR3: ASSHRLLAKNIQY

V: TRBV5-6
size: -
CDR3: ASSLASGTASSPLH

V: TRBV11-2
size: -
CDR3: ASRGTGIQY

V: TRBV25-1
size: few
CDR3: ASTDRIGYGYT

V: TRBV14
size: -
CDR3: ASSQVVNTEAF

V: TRBV11-1
size: few
CDR3: ASSFDRLH

V: TRBV10-3
size: -
CDR3: AISALGQGYAF

V: TRBV5-6
size: -
CDR3: ASSLGPNNQPQH

V: TRBV27
size: -
CDR3: ASSWNQFQPQH